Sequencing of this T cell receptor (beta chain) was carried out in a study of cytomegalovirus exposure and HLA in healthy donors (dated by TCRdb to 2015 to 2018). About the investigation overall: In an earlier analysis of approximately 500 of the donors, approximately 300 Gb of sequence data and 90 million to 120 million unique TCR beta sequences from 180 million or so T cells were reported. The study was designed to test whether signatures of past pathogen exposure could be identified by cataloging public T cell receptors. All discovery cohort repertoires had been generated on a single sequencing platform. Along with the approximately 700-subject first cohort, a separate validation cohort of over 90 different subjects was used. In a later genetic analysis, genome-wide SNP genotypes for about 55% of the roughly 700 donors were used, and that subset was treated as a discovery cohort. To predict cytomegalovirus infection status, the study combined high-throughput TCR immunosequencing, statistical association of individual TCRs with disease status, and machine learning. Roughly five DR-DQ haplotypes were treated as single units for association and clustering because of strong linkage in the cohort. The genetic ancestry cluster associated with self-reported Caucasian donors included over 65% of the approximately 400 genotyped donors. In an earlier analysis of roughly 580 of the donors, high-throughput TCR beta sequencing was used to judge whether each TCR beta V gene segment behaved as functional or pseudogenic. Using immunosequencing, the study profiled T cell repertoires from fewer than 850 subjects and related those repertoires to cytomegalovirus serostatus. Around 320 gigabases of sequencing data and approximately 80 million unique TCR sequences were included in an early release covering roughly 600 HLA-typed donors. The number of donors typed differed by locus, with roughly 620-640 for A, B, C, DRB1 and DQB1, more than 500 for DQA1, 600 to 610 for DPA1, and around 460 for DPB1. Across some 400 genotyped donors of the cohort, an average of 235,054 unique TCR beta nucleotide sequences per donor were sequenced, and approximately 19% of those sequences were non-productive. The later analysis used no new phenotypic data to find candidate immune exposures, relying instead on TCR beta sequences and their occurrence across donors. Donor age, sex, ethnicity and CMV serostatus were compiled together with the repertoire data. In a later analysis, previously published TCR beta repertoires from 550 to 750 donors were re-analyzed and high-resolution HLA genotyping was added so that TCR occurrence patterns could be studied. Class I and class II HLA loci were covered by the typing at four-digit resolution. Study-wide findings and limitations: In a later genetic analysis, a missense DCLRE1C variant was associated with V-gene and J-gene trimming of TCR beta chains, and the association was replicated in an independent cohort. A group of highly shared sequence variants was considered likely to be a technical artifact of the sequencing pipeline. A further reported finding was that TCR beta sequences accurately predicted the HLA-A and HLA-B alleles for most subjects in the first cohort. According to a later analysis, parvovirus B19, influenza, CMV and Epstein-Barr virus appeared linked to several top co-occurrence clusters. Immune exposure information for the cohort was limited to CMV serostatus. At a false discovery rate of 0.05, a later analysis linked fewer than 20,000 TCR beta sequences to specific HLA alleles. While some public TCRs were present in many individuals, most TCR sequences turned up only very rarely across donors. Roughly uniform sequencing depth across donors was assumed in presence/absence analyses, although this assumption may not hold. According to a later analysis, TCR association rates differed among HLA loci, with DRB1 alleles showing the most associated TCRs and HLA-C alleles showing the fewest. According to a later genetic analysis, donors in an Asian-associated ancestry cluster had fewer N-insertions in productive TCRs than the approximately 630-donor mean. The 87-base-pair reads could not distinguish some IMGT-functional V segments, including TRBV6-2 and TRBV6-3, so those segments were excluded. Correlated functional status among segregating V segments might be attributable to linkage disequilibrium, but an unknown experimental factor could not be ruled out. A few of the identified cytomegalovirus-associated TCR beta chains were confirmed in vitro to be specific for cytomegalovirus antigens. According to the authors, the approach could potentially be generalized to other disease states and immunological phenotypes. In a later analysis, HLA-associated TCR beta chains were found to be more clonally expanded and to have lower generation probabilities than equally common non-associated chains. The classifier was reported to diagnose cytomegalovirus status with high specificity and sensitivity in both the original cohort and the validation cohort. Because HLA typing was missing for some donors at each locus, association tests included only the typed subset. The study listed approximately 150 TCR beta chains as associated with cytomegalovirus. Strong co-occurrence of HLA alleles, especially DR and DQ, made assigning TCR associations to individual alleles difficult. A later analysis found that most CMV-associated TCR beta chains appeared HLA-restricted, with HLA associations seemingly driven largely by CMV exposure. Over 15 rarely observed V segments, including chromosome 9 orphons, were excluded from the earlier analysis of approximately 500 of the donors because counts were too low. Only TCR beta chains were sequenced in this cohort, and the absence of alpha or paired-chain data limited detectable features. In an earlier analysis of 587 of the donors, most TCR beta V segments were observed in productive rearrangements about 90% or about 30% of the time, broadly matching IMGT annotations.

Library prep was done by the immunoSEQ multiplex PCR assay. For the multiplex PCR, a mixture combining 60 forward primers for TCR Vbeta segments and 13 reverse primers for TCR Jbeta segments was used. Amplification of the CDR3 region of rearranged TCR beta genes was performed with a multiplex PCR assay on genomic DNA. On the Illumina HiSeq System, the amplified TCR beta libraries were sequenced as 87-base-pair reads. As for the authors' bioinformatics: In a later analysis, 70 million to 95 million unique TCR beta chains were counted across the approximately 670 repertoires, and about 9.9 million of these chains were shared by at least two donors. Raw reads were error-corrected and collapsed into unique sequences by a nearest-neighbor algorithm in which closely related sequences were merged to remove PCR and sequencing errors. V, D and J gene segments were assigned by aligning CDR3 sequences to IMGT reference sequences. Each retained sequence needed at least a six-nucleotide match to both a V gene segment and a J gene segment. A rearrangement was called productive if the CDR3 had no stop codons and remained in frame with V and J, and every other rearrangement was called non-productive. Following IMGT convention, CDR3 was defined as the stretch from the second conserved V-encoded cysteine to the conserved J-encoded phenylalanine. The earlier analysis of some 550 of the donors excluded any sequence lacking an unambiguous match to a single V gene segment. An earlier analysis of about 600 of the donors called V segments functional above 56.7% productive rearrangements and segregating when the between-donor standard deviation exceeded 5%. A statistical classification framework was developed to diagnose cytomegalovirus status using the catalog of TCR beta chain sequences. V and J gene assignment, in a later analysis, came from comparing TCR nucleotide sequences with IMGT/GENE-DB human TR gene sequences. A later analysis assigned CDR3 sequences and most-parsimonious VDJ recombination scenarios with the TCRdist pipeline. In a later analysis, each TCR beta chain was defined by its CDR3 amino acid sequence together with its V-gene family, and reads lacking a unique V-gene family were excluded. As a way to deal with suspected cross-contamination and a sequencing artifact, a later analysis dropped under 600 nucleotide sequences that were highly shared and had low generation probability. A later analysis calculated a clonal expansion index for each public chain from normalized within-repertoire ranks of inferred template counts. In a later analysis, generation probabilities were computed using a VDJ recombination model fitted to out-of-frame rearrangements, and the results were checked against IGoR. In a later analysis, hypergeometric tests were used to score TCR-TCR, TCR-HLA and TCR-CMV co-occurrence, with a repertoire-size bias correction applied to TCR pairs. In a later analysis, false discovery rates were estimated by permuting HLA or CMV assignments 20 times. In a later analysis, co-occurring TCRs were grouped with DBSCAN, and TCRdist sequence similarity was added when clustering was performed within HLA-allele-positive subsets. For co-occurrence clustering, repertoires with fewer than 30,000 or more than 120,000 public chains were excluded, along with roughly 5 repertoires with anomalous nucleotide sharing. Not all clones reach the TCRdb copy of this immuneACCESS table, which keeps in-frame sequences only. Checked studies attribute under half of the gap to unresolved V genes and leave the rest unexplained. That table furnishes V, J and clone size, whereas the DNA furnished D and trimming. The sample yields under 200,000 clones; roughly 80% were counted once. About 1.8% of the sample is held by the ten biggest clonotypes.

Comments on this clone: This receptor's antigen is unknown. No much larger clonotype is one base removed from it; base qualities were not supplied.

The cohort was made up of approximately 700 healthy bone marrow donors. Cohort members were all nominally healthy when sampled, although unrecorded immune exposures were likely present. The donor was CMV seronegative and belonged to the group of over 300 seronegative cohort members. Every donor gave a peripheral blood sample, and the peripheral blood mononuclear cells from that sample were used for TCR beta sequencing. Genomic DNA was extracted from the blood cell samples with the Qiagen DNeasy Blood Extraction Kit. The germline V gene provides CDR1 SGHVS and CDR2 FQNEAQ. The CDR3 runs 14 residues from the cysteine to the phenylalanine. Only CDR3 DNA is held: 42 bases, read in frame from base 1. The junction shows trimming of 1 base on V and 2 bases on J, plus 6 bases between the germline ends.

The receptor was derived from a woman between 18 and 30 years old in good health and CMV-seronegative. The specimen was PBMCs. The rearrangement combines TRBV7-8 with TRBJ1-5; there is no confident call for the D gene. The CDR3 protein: CASSLGRGNQPQHF. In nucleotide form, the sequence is TGTGCCAGCAGCTTAGGGCGGGGCAATCAGCCCCAGCATTTT.